What follows describes a single T cell receptor (beta chain). Its recognized antigen is unknown. No per-base quality is available; no much larger clone lies one base away. Library creation used the immunoSEQ multiplex PCR assay. TCRdb carries this immuneACCESS record with in-frame sequences only. Its versions omit some clonotypes, under half of them owing to an unresolved V gene in the studies checked, with the rest unexplained. For this sample there are some 2,400 clones; around three quarters appear just once. In total, the top ten clones hold 15% to 20% of the sample. This sample was taken from a study of circulating tumor DNA in untreated peripheral T-cell lymphoma (dated by TCRdb to the early 2020s). Results and caveats for the whole study, not just this receptor: Tumor-specific clonotypes turned up in roughly 73% of patients, identified from 86% of baseline tissues and from about 70% of baseline serum samples.

To find tumor-specific TCR clonotypes, researchers sequenced baseline tumor tissue that had been collected prior to treatment. To monitor patients with peripheral T-cell lymphoma who were getting frontline treatment on a trial, the study applied next-generation sequencing to T-cell receptor sequences. The germline ends are 10 bases apart after V is trimmed by 0 bases and J by 4 bases. Taken from cysteine to phenylalanine, the CDR3 has 15 residues. Of the read, only the CDR3 DNA is kept; its 45 bases are in frame from base 1. Reading the germline V gene (reference sequence) gives CDR1 LNHNV and CDR2 YYDKDF.

What was sequenced was tumor tissue. The sequence was obtained from a human donor with peripheral T-cell lymphoma. In this chain, TRBV15 is recombined with TRBJ1-5; possibly the D gene is TRBD1, per 5 matching bases. The CDR3 protein is CATSRDQGGNQPQHF. In nucleotides, the sequence is TGTGCCACCAGCAGAGATCAGGGTGGAAATCAGCCCCAGCATTTT.